The TCR beta chain described here comes from a study of response to subunit inactivated influenza vaccine. General study results and limits: The authors offered the suggestion that each seasonal influenza vaccination recruits few new T cells.

MiXCR, run by TCRdb on the RT-PCR reads, gives a single entry per CDR3 protein. The data show hundreds of thousands of distinct CDR3 sequences, less than 20% seen once. Germline assignment: CDR1 SGHKS and CDR2 YYEKEE (reference sequence). The V and J ends lost 0 bases and 6 bases respectively, with 16 bases between them. CDR3 size: 16 residues. With regard to this clonotype: Antigen: not known.

Sequenced material: PBMCs from blood, taken roughly 5 days after vaccination. The clonotype was recovered from a man between 45 and 60 years old who received an inactivated influenza vaccine. This rearrangement joins TRBV5-5 to TRBJ1-5; tentatively, D is TRBD1 (5 bases). The chain's CDR3 is CASSLVVGGAAQPQHF. The CDR3, as DNA: TGTGCCAGCAGCTTGGTGGTGGGAGGGGCAGCTCAGCCCCAGCATTTT.